A selection of T cell receptor beta chains follows, all from one sample in a study of blood T cell repertoires in COVID-19. TCRdb keeps only in-frame clones here, not all; method: immunoSEQ multiplex PCR. The sample lists under 200,000 clones; almost 85% were seen once. Sequencing was carried out using peripheral blood. The receptors here all came from a woman of 80 years or more with COVID-19, enrolled during active disease. CDR3s include the opening cysteine and the closing phenylalanine or tryptophan. The D gene is left open where the match is weak. Some rows have no size entry. The others give once, few or many, or a class for an expanded clone.

J gene,V gene,clone size,D gene,CDR3 length,CDR3 protein,CDR3 DNA
TRBJ2-2,TRBV9,.,.,15,CASSVVGTNTGELFF,TGTGCCAGCAGCGTAGTTGGCACGAACACCGGGGAGCTGTTTTTT
TRBJ2-1,TRBV6-5,.,.,12,CASENTYNEQFF,TGTGCCAGCGAAAACACCTACAATGAGCAGTTCTTC
TRBJ2-3,TRBV5-6,.,.,17,CASSLTPTTASTDTQYF,TGTGCCAGCAGCTTGACGCCAACGACAGCGAGCACAGATACGCAGTATTTT
TRBJ2-5,TRBV12-5,few,.,14,CASGLKVTQETQYF,TGTGCTAGTGGTTTAAAGGTGACACAAGAGACCCAGTACTTC
TRBJ1-1,TRBV20-1,.,.,15,CSASRLMGLNTEAFF,TGCAGTGCTAGTAGACTCATGGGTCTGAACACTGAAGCTTTCTTT
TRBJ1-1,TRBV23-1,.,TRBD1,16,CASSQYPGTGCTEAFF,TGCGCCAGCAGTCAATACCCTGGGACAGGGTGCACTGAAGCTTTCTTT
TRBJ1-2,TRBV7-2,once,.,13,CASSSQGIGGYTF,TGTGCCAGCAGCTCACAGGGAATTGGTGGCTACACCTTC
TRBJ1-5,TRBV28,once,TRBD1,16,CASSLGQANSNQPQHF,TGTGCCAGCAGTTTGGGACAGGCCAATAGCAATCAGCCCCAGCATTTT
TRBJ1-3,TRBV4-3,.,.,13,CASSQAGGHTIYF,TGCGCCAGCAGCCAGGCAGGCGGGCACACCATATATTTT
TRBJ1-4,TRBV28,.,.,14,CASIQDRSFEKLFF,TGTGCCAGCATTCAAGACAGGTCCTTTGAAAAACTGTTTTTT
TRBJ2-3,TRBV5-5,.,TRBD1,14,CASSMTGGTDTQYF,TGTGCCAGCAGCATGACAGGGGGGACAGATACGCAGTATTTT
TRBJ2-3,TRBV29-1,.,TRBD1,14,CSVDVGQGTDTQYF,TGCAGCGTTGATGTGGGACAGGGCACAGATACGCAGTATTTT
TRBJ1-1,TRBV6-4,.,.,12,CASSGQSGRAFF,TGTGCCAGCAGTGGTCAATCTGGGAGAGCTTTCTTT
TRBJ2-7,TRBV28,.,.,13,CASSSGSGYEQYF,TGTGCCAGCAGTTCAGGCTCAGGGTACGAGCAGTACTTC
TRBJ2-2,TRBV29-1,.,TRBD1,13,CSADRVNTGELFF,TGCAGCGCTGACAGGGTGAACACCGGGGAGCTGTTTTTT
TRBJ1-5,TRBV30,.,.,12,CAWRPGDQPQHF,TGTGCCTGGAGGCCCGGGGATCAGCCCCAGCATTTT
TRBJ2-3,TRBV19,.,TRBD2,16,CASSSPLAGGGDTQYF,TGTGCCAGTAGTAGTCCCTTAGCGGGGGGCGGAGATACGCAGTATTTT
TRBJ2-7,TRBV18,.,.,15,CASSPYDGGWDEQYF,TGTGCCAGCTCACCATATGACGGGGGTTGGGACGAGCAGTACTTC